Included here is one TCR beta chain sequence, with context. This entry is derived from a study of blood T cell repertoires in COVID-19. Turning to the study itself: Italy, Spain and the United States were the sources of the convalescent and acute COVID-19 samples. The analysed material was cDNA or gDNA that came from T cells, B-cell-depleted T cells, or PBMCs.

The trim removed 4 bases at V and 0 bases at J, leaving 15 bases unmatched. Germline V gene data show CDR1 as LNHDA and CDR2 as SQIVND (reference sequence). This CDR3 is built from 22 residues. Methods used by the authors: Nucleated cell counts were estimated from reference gene primer amplification. Using immunoSEQ multiplex PCR, the repertoire was profiled, and TCRdb retains in-frame clones only, with some absent. Clone size and the V and J calls come from that table; the DNA yielded D and trimming. Of roughly 240,000 clones listed, roughly 88% are singletons. The sample was peripheral blood. The source of this sequence is a man in his forties or fifties who had recovered from COVID-19. The chain employs TRBV19 and TRBJ2-1; TRBD2 agrees at 16 bases. The CDR3 protein is CASSTLFPGLAGGHGSYNEQFF. CDR3 DNA sequence: TGTGCCAGTAGTACGCTATTTCCGGGACTAGCGGGGGGGCACGGCTCCTACAATGAGCAGTTCTTC.